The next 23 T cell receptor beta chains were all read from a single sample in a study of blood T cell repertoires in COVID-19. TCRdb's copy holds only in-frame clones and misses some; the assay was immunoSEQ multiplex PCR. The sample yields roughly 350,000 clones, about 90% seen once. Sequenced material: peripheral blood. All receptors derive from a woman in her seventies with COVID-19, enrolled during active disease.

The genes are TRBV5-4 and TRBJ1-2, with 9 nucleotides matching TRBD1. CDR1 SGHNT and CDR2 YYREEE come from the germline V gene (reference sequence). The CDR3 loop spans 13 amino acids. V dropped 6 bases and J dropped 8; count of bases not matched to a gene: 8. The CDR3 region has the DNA TGTGCCAGCAACACAGACAGGGGGGAAGGCTACACCTTC. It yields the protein CASNTDRGEGYTF.

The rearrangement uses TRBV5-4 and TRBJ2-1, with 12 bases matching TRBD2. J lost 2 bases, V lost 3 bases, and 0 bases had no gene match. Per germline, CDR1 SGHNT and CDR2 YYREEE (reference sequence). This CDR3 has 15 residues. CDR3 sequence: CASSSSGGAYNEQFF. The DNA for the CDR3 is TGTGCCAGCAGCTCTAGCGGGGGGGCCTACAATGAGCAGTTCTTC.

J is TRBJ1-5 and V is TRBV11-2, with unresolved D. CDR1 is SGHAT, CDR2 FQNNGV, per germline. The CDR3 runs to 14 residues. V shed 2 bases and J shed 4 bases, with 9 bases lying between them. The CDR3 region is CASSLSGGNQPQHF. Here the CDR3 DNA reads TGTGCCAGCAGCTTATCCGGCGGGAATCAGCCCCAGCATTTT. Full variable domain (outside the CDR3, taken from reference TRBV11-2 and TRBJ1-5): EAGVAQSPRYKIIEKRQSVAFWCNPISGHATLYWYQQILGQGPKLLIQFQNNGVVDDSQLPKDRFSAERLKGVDSTLKIQPAKLEDSAVYLCASSLSGGNQPQHFGDGTRLSIL.

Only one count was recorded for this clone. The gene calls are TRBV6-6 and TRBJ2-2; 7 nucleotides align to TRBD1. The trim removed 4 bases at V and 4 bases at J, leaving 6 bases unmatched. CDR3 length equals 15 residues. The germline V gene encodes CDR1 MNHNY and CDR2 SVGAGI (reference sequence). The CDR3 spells CASSWRQGGTGELFF. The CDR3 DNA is TGTGCCAGCAGTTGGAGACAGGGCGGCACCGGGGAGCTGTTTTTT.

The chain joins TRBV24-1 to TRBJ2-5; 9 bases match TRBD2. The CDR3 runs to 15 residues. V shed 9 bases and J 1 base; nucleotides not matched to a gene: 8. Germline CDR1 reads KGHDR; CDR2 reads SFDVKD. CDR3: CATQGDSGGQETQYF. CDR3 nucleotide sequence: TGTGCCACCCAGGGTGATAGCGGGGGCCAAGAGACCCAGTACTTC.

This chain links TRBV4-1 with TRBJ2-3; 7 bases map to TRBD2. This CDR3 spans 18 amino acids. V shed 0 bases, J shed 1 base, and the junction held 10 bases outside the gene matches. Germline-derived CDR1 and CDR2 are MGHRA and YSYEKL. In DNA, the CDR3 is TGCGCCAGCAGCCAAGAGAGCACTAGCGCCTTGGGCACAGATACGCAGTATTTT. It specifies CASSQESTSALGTDTQYF.

The CDR3 is CATSGNTEAFF. In DNA form, the CDR3 reads TGTGCCACCTCGGGGAACACTGAAGCTTTCTTT. The rearrangement links TRBV11-2 to TRBJ1-1; D is unresolved. CDR1 and CDR2 from the germline V gene are SGHAT and FQNNGV. CDR3 length: 11 amino acids. The germline V and J ends were trimmed by 10 bases and 1 base, with 7 bases remaining between them.

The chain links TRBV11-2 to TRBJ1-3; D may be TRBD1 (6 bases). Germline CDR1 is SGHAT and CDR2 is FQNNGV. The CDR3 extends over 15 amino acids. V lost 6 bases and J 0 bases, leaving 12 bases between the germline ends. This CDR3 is CASSSDRPSGNTIYF. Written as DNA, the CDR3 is TGTGCCAGCAGTTCGGACAGACCCTCTGGAAACACCATATATTTT.

CDR3 region: CASSPPDRAGYEQYF. In DNA, the CDR3 is TGTGCCAGCTCACCCCCCGACAGGGCGGGGTACGAGCAGTACTTC. This chain joins TRBV18 and TRBJ2-7, with TRBD1 as a possible D gene (7 bases). The germline V gene has CDR1 KGHSH and CDR2 LQKENI. This CDR3 contains 15 residues. Trimming took off 3 bases at V and 4 bases at J, with 16 bases between the two ends.

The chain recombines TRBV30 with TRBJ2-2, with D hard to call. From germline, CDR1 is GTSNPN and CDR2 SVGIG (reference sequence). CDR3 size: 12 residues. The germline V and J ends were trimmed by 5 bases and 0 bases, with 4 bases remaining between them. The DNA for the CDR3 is TGTGCCTGGGCAGCGAACACCGGGGAGCTGTTTTTT. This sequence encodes CAWAANTGELFF.

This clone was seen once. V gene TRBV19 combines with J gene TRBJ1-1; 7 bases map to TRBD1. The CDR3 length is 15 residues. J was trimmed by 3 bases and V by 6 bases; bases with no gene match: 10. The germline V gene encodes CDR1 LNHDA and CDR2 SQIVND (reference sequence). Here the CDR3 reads CASRSRQGMDTEAFF. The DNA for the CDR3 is TGTGCCAGTAGATCCCGACAGGGAATGGACACTGAAGCTTTCTTT.

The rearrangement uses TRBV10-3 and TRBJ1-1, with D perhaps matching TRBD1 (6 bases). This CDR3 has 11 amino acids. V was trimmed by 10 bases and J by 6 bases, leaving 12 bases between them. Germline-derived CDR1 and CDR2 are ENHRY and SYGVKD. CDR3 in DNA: TGTGCCACCGCGACAGGAGCTGAAGCTTTCTTT. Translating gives CATATGAEAFF.

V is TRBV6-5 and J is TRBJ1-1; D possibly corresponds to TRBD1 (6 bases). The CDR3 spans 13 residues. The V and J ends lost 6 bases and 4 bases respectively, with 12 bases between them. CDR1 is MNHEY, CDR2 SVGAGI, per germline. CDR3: CASRVKTGTEAFF. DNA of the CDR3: TGTGCCAGCAGAGTCAAGACAGGCACTGAAGCTTTCTTT.

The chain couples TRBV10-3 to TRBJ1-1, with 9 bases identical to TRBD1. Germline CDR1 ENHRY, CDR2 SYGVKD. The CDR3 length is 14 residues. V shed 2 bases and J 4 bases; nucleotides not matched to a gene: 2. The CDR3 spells CAISEIQGATEAFF. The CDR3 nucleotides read TGTGCCATCAGTGAGATACAGGGGGCCACTGAAGCTTTCTTT.

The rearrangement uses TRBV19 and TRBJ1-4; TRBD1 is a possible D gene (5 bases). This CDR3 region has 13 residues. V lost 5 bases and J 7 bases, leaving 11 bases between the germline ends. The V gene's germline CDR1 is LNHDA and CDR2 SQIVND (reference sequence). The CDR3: CASSSGQGEKLFF. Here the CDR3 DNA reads TGTGCCAGTAGTTCGGGTCAGGGTGAAAAACTGTTTTTT.

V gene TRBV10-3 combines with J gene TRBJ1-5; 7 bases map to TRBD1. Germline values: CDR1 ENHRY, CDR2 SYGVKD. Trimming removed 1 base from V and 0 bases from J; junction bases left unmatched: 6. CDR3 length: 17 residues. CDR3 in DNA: TGTGCCATCAGTGAGTTCCAGGGGGGCTATAGCAATCAGCCCCAGCATTTT. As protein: CAISEFQGGYSNQPQHF.

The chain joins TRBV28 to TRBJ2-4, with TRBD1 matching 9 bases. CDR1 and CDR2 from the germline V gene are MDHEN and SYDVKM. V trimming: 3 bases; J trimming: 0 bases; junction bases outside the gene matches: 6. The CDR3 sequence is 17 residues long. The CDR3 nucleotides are TGTGCCAGCAGTTTCCCGGGACAGGGTTTAGCCAAAAACATTCAGTACTTC. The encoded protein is CASSFPGQGLAKNIQYF.

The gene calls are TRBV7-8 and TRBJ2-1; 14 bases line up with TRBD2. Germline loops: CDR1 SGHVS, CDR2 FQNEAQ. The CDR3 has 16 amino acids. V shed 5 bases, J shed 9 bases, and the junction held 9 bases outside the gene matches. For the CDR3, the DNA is TGTGCCAGCAGCACGACTAGCGGGGGGGCTTATTTTGAGCAGTTCTTC. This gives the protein CASSTTSGGAYFEQFF.

The CDR3 sequence is CASSSGTGGHGYTF. The CDR3 region has the DNA TGTGCCAGCAGTTCCGGGACAGGGGGCCATGGCTACACCTTC. The rearrangement uses TRBV28 and TRBJ1-2; 12 nucleotides match TRBD1. The CDR3 covers 14 residues. V lost 4 bases, J lost 6 bases, and 3 bases stayed unmatched. In germline, CDR1 is MDHEN, CDR2 SYDVKM.

The CDR3 DNA reads as TGTGCCAGCAGCCGCCAAGGGACTCAAAAACTGTTTTTT. It specifies CASSRQGTQKLFF. The V and J genes are TRBV6-5 and TRBJ1-4; a weak D match, TRBD1 (5 bases). The CDR3 is 13 residues long. Trimming left V 6 bases short and J 9 bases short, with 14 bases between. Germline V gene data show CDR1 as MNHEY and CDR2 as SVGAGI.

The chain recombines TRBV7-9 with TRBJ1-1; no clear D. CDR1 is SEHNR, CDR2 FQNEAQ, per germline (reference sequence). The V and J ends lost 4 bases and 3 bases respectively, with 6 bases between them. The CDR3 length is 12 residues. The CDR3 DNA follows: TGTGCCAGCAGCTACCAGGACACTGAAGCTTTCTTT. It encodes CASSYQDTEAFF.

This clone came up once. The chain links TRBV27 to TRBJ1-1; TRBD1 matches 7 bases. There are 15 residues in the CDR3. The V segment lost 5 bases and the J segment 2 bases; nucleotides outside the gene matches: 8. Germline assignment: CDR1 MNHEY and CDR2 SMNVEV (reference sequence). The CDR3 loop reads CASSPQQGRNTEAFF. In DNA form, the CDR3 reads TGTGCCAGCAGTCCGCAACAGGGGAGAAACACTGAAGCTTTCTTT.

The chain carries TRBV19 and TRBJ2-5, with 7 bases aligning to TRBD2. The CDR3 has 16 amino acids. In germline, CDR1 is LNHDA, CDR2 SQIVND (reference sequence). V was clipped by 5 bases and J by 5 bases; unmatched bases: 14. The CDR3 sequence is CASSQGLAAGWETQYF. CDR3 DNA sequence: TGTGCCAGTAGTCAGGGTCTAGCGGCGGGATGGGAGACCCAGTACTTC.